These 21 T cell receptor beta chains were all obtained from the same sample, sequenced in a study of cytomegalovirus exposure and HLA in healthy donors. PCR involved 60 Vbeta and 13 Jbeta primers. Some clones are missing from TCRdb's copy, which holds only in-frame ones; the method was immunoSEQ multiplex PCR. The sample lists roughly 120,000 clones; around 69% were seen once. The source material was PBMCs. The receptors were gathered from a middle-aged woman in good health and CMV-seropositive.

The chain recombines TRBV5-8 with TRBJ2-7, with D perhaps matching TRBD2 (6 bases). Between the trimmed V and J ends, which lost 4 bases and 3 bases, there was a span of 14 bases. Germline CDR1 and CDR2: SGHTS and YDEGEE. The CDR3 covers 14 residues. DNA of the CDR3: TGTGCCAGCAGCAGACCGGGAGCGAGCTACGAGCAGTACTTC. It encodes CASSRPGASYEQYF.

The V gene is TRBV5-1, the J gene TRBJ1-1, with 7 bases lining up with TRBD1. The V gene's germline CDR1 is SGHRS and CDR2 YFSETQ. V lost 5 bases and J lost 3; bases outside the gene matches: 7. This CDR3 contains 14 residues. The DNA of the CDR3 is TGCGCCAGCAGGTCGACCGGGACAGACACTGAAGCTTTCTTT. Residues: CASRSTGTDTEAFF.

This clone was seen a single time. J is TRBJ1-6 and V is TRBV19; D not certain. The V end was cut by 0 bases, the J end by 13 bases, with 16 bases between. Germline loops: CDR1 LNHDA, CDR2 SQIVND (reference sequence). This CDR3 region has 15 residues. CDR3 amino acids: CASSIDPPLQAPLHF. The CDR3 DNA is TGTGCCAGTAGTATAGATCCACCTCTCCAAGCGCCCCTCCACTTT.

The genes are TRBV7-2 and TRBJ2-7; D is perhaps TRBD2 (5 bases). Trimming left V 3 bases short and J 3 bases short, with 15 bases between. Germline V gene sequence: CDR1 SGHTA, CDR2 FQGNSA. The CDR3 is made up of 15 amino acids. CDR3 in DNA: TGTGCCAGCAGCTTTTCTGAGGGAAAGCACTACGAGCAGTACTTC. It is translated as CASSFSEGKHYEQYF.

V usage is TRBV7-2 and J usage is TRBJ2-7; 9 bases are a match to TRBD2. The CDR3 has 14 residues. V trimming: 6 bases; J trimming: 2 bases; junction bases outside the gene matches: 5. Germline-derived CDR1 and CDR2 are SGHTA and FQGNSA. The chain's CDR3 is CASRPGLATYEQYF. CDR3 DNA sequence: TGTGCCAGCAGGCCGGGACTAGCAACCTACGAGCAGTACTTC.

The rearrangement uses TRBV6-9 and TRBJ2-7; 10 positions match TRBD1. V lost 0 bases and J lost 4; bases outside the gene matches: 6. The CDR3 sequence is 16 residues long. CDR1 and CDR2 from the germline V gene are MNHGY and SVAAGI. CDR3 residues: CASSYSGTGADYEQYF. CDR3 DNA: TGTGCCAGCAGTTATTCGGGGACAGGGGCGGATTACGAGCAGTACTTC.

V is TRBV7-2 and J is TRBJ1-2, with TRBD1 matching over 8 bases. CDR3 length: 16 amino acids. Germline CDR1 reads SGHTA; CDR2 reads FQGNSA. V trimming: 0 bases; J trimming: 4 bases; junction bases outside the gene matches: 7. The CDR3 bases are TGTGCCAGCAGCTTAGCGTTGGCAGGGGGCCTCTATGGCTACACCTTC. The encoded protein is CASSLALAGGLYGYTF. Variable domain in full (rest from reference TRBV7-2 and TRBJ1-2): GAGVSQSPSNKVTEKGKDVELRCDPISGHTALYWYRQSLGQGLEFLIYFQGNSAPDKSGLPSDRFSAERTGGSVSTLTIQRTQQEDSAVYLCASSLALAGGLYGYTFGSGTRLTVV.

V and J are TRBV7-2 and TRBJ2-5; 10 nucleotides agree with TRBD1. The J segment lost 5 bases and the V segment lost 4 bases, leaving 4 bases of the junction unmatched. Germline assignment: CDR1 SGHTA and CDR2 FQGNSA. The length of the CDR3 is 14 residues. The CDR3: CASSWDRGSETQYF. The CDR3 nucleotides are TGTGCCAGCAGCTGGGACAGGGGAAGCGAGACCCAGTACTTC.

The chain employs TRBV5-4 and TRBJ2-5, with 8 bases identical to TRBD1. This CDR3 is 17 amino acids long. The V and J ends lost 2 bases and 2 bases, in that order; junction bases with no gene match: 11. The germline V gene encodes CDR1 SGHNT and CDR2 YYREEE (reference sequence). DNA for the CDR3: TGTGCCAGCAGCTTCCCCGGGACAGGAGAACCTCAAGAGACCCAGTACTTC. It encodes CASSFPGTGEPQETQYF.

The rearrangement links TRBV2 to TRBJ2-6, with D possibly being TRBD2 (6 bases). The CDR3 has 21 residues. Germline CDR1 SNHLY, CDR2 FYNNEI. Between the trimmed V and J ends, which lost 2 bases and 0 bases, there was a span of 23 bases. CDR3 nucleotides: TGTGCCAGCAGTGAATTCTTCGGGGGTTTTACGGGGAGCTCTGGGGCCAACGTCCTGACTTTC. It translates to CASSEFFGGFTGSSGANVLTF. Supplemented by reference TRBV2 and TRBJ2-6, the full variable domain reads EPEVTQTPSHQVTQMGQEVILRCVPISNHLYFYWYRQILGQKVEFLVSFYNNEISEKSEIFDDQFSVERPDGSNFTLKIRSTKLEDSAMYFCASSEFFGGFTGSSGANVLTFGAGSRLTVL.

The chain carries TRBV7-9 and TRBJ1-2; perhaps TRBD1 as D (6 bases). The length of the CDR3 is 14 residues. CDR1 is SEHNR and CDR2 is FQNEAQ in the germline V gene (reference sequence). Deletions cut 1 base from V and 4 bases from J, with 10 bases between. The DNA of the CDR3 is TGTGCCAGCAGCTTAGTCTACAGGGCCTATGGCTACACCTTC. Translating gives CASSLVYRAYGYTF.

This clone was found a few times. V gene TRBV9 combines with J gene TRBJ1-5; D might be TRBD1 (5 bases). This CDR3 is 15 amino acids long. Germline lookup yields CDR1 SGDLS and CDR2 YYNGEE. V lost 0 bases, J lost 4 bases, and 11 bases lay in between. CDR3 amino acids: CASSVVGVPNQPQHF. Written as DNA, the CDR3 is TGTGCCAGCAGCGTAGTAGGGGTCCCAAATCAGCCCCAGCATTTT.

This clone was detected a few times. The V gene is TRBV12-5, the J gene TRBJ1-2; D is ambiguous. There are 15 residues in the CDR3. Trimming pared 3 bases from V and 7 bases from J, leaving 18 bases between. In germline, CDR1 is LGHNT, CDR2 FRNRAP. The CDR3 nucleotides read TGTGCTAGTGGTTTAACCTTTGGGCGGGGAAGTGGCTACACCTTC. It specifies CASGLTFGRGSGYTF.

The chain uses TRBV19 and TRBJ2-1, with 7 bases lining up with TRBD1. This CDR3 comprises 15 residues. V lost 5 bases to trimming and J lost 0 bases; unmatched junction nucleotides: 4. Germline CDR1 LNHDA, CDR2 SQIVND (reference sequence). The CDR3 DNA follows: TGTGCCAGTAGTCCCACAGGGGACTCCTACAATGAGCAGTTCTTC. It yields the protein CASSPTGDSYNEQFF. Full variable domain (remainder filled in from reference TRBV19 and TRBJ2-1): DGGITQSPKYLFRKEGQNVTLSCEQNLNHDAMYWYRQDPGQGLRLIYYSQIVNDFQKGDIAEGYSVSREKKESFPLTVTSAQKNPTAFYLCASSPTGDSYNEQFFGPGTRLTVL.

The chain uses TRBV23-1 and TRBJ2-7; D not certain. TRBV23-1 is annotated as an ORF whose role is uncertain. The CDR3 spans 17 residues. Trimming took 0 bases from V and 3 from J, leaving 18 bases between them. CDR3 in amino acids: CASSQSPGCRFHYEQYF. CDR3 DNA: TGCGCCAGCAGTCAATCGCCGGGTTGCCGTTTCCACTACGAGCAGTACTTC.

The sample holds a few counts of this clone. V usage is TRBV9 and J usage is TRBJ1-1; D remains ambiguous. Trimming left V 6 bases short and J 1 base short, with 10 bases between. The CDR3 is 13 residues long. The V gene's germline CDR1 is SGDLS and CDR2 YYNGEE. The CDR3 DNA follows: TGTGCCAGCAACTCCGGAGCGAACACTGAAGCTTTCTTT. This sequence encodes CASNSGANTEAFF.

The table lists this clone with a few counts. The rearrangement links TRBV4-1 to TRBJ2-2; D is possibly TRBD1 (6 bases). In germline, CDR1 is MGHRA, CDR2 YSYEKL. V shed 7 bases and J shed 4 bases, with 19 bases lying between them. The CDR3 extends over 16 amino acids. CDR3 DNA: TGCGCCAGCACCCCTTGGGTCCAGGGGCCCACCGGGGAGCTGTTTTTT. As protein: CASTPWVQGPTGELFF.

This chain links TRBV5-1 with TRBJ2-5, with 13 nucleotides matching TRBD2. J lost 4 bases, V lost 5 bases, and 5 bases had no gene match. CDR3 length: 15 amino acids. Germline loops: CDR1 SGHRS, CDR2 YFSETQ. The CDR3: CASRSGTSGAETQYF. The CDR3 region has the DNA TGCGCCAGCAGGTCCGGGACTAGCGGGGCAGAGACCCAGTACTTC.

The V and J genes are TRBV5-1 and TRBJ1-1, with a possible D match to TRBD1 (5 bases). Germline V lookup: CDR1 SGHRS, CDR2 YFSETQ. V was pared by 1 base and J by 1 base, with 11 bases between. This CDR3 region has 15 residues. The CDR3 region has the DNA TGCGCCAGCAGCTTGCGCGGGGCTTCGAACACTGAAGCTTTCTTT. As protein: CASSLRGASNTEAFF.

This chain uses TRBV7-7 with TRBJ2-3; TRBD2 agrees at 9 bases. The CDR3 extends over 14 amino acids. Germline CDR1 is SSHAT and CDR2 is FNYEAQ (reference sequence). Trimming took 4 bases from V and 3 from J; bases not matched to a gene: 2. CDR3 in DNA: TGTGCCAGCAGCTCGGGACTAGCAACAGATACGCAGTATTTT. Amino acids: CASSSGLATDTQYF.

This clone was detected only a few times. This chain connects TRBV7-9 to TRBJ2-5, with 8 bases aligning to TRBD1. From germline, CDR1 is SEHNR and CDR2 FQNEAQ (reference sequence). The CDR3 covers 17 residues. V was pared by 4 bases and J by 5 bases, with 15 bases of the junction left unmatched. As DNA, the CDR3 is TGTGCCAGCAGCTCCACCGACGGACAGGGTCCGGTCGAGACCCAGTACTTC. This translates into CASSSTDGQGPVETQYF.